This paragraph covers one TCR beta chain sequence. The CDR3 runs 13 residues. The germline V gene has CDR1 SGDLS and CDR2 YYNGEE. V lost 4 bases and J 6 bases, leaving 13 bases between the germline ends. These data come from a study of blood T cell repertoires in COVID-19. The table came from immunoSEQ multiplex PCR; TCRdb's copy has only in-frame clones and leaves some out. The profile shows 200,000 to 250,000 clones, more than 75% of them singletons. Sample: peripheral blood. The TCR sequence derives from a woman in her 70s with active or convalescent COVID-19. The chain combines TRBV9 with TRBJ1-1; the D gene is possibly TRBD1 (6 bases). CDR3 sequence (DNA): TGTGCCAGCAGCCCCCGGACAGAGTCTGAAGCTTTCTTT. Translating gives CASSPRTESEAFF. Full variable domain (remainder filled in from reference TRBV9 and TRBJ1-1): DSGVTQTPKHLITATGQRVTLRCSPRSGDLSVYWYQQSLDQGLQFLIQYYNGEERAKGNILERFSAQQFPDLHSELNLSSLELGDSALYFCASSPRTESEAFFGQGTRLTVV.